One sample yielded the 9 T cell receptor beta chains listed below, sequenced in a study of cytomegalovirus exposure and HLA in healthy donors. PCR used 60 Vbeta primers and 13 Jbeta primers. The repertoire was sequenced with immunoSEQ multiplex PCR; TCRdb's copy has only in-frame clones and lacks some. The sample lists 180,000 or so clones, 65% to 85% seen once, with approximately 2.9% in the top ten. Source material: PBMCs. All receptors derive from a female donor in good health and CMV-seronegative.

V and J are TRBV21-1 and TRBJ1-5; the table calls TRBD1, which could not be checked here. TRBV21-1 is listed as a pseudogene. The CDR3 length is 20 residues. CDR3 coding DNA: TGTGCCAGCAGCAAAGGCTCAAACAGTCCTTTTTGGAATAGCAATCAGCCCCAGCATTTT. Encoded protein: CASSKGSNSPFWNSNQPQHF.

The chain employs TRBV5-8 and TRBJ2-2, with D hard to call. This CDR3 has 15 residues. The germline CDR1 and CDR2 sequences are SGHTS and YDEGEE. Trimming took off 2 bases at V and 0 bases at J, with 8 bases between the two ends. The CDR3 loop reads CASSFVDPNTGELFF. CDR3 in DNA: TGTGCCAGCAGCTTCGTAGATCCGAACACCGGGGAGCTGTTTTTT.

The CDR3 bases are TGTGCCAGCAGTGTGCGAGCGGGAGCCCCCAATGAGCAGTTCTTC. It translates to CASSVRAGAPNEQFF. The chain employs TRBV2 and TRBJ2-1, with 8 bases identical to TRBD2. The V gene end was trimmed by 4 bases and the J gene end by 6 bases; junction bases not matched to a gene: 8. The CDR3 length is 15 residues. The V gene's germline CDR1 is SNHLY and CDR2 FYNNEI.

This clone was counted once. The chain recombines TRBV12-5 with TRBJ2-7; TRBD1 is a possible D gene (7 bases). This CDR3 region has 20 residues. The V gene's germline CDR1 is LGHNT and CDR2 FRNRAP. The ends were cut back, 3 bases at V and 1 base at J, with 28 bases in the middle. CDR3 region: CASGLPPQGGMGFRSYEQYF. Written as DNA, the CDR3 is TGTGCTAGTGGTTTACCCCCGCAGGGGGGAATGGGGTTTCGGTCCTACGAGCAGTACTTC. Supplemented by reference TRBV12-5 and TRBJ2-7, the full variable domain reads DARVTQTPRHKVTEMGQEVTMRCQPILGHNTVFWYRQTMMQGLELLAYFRNRAPLDDSGMPKDRFSAEMPDATLATLKIQPSEPRDSAVYFCASGLPPQGGMGFRSYEQYFGPGTRLTVT.

The J gene is TRBJ2-2, the V gene TRBV7-9, with 7 bases identical to TRBD1. The V gene end was trimmed by 5 bases and the J gene end by 1 base; junction bases not matched to a gene: 1. Germline lookup yields CDR1 SEHNR and CDR2 FQNEAQ (reference sequence). The CDR3 sequence is 14 residues long. In nucleotides, the CDR3 is TGTGCCAGCAGCCGGACAGGGAACACCGGGGAGCTGTTTTTT. This codes for CASSRTGNTGELFF.

Points on this clone: At one of its ends the junction is not consistent with the germline gene, which may arise from a read error. The J gene is TRBJ1-2, the V gene TRBV7-9, with TRBD1 as a possible D gene (5 bases). CDR3 size: 14 residues. CDR1 is SEHNR and CDR2 is FQNEAQ in the germline V gene (reference sequence). CDR3 bases: TGTTCCAGCAGCTTAGAGACAGCCAACTATGGCTACACCTTC. Protein: CSSSLETANYGYTF.

The V gene is TRBV5-5, the J gene TRBJ2-4; 8 bases match TRBD2. CDR1 is SGHKS and CDR2 is YYEKEE in the germline V gene (reference sequence). Unmatched junction bases numbered 14, after V lost 3 bases and J lost 9 bases. The CDR3 runs to 16 residues. The CDR3 protein is CASSSSVSGTLGIQYF. The CDR3 DNA sequence: TGTGCCAGCAGCTCTTCCGTTAGCGGGACGTTGGGCATTCAGTACTTC.

The chain has TRBV29-1 and TRBJ1-2; D uncertain. This CDR3 spans 11 amino acids. Germline V gives CDR1 SQVTM, CDR2 ANQGSEA. Trimming removed 2 bases from V and 4 bases from J, with 5 bases in between. The CDR3: CSVESSYGYTF. The CDR3 DNA follows: TGCAGCGTTGAATCCAGCTATGGCTACACCTTC.

The chain recombines TRBV28 with TRBJ2-7; the match to TRBD1 covers 7 bases. The junction had 3 bases not matched to a gene; V was cut back by 4 bases and J by 9 bases. CDR1 is MDHEN and CDR2 is SYDVKM in the germline V gene. This CDR3 is built from 11 residues. The DNA of the CDR3 is TGTGCCAGCAGTTCGGGACAGATGCAGTACTTC. Translating it yields CASSSGQMQYF.